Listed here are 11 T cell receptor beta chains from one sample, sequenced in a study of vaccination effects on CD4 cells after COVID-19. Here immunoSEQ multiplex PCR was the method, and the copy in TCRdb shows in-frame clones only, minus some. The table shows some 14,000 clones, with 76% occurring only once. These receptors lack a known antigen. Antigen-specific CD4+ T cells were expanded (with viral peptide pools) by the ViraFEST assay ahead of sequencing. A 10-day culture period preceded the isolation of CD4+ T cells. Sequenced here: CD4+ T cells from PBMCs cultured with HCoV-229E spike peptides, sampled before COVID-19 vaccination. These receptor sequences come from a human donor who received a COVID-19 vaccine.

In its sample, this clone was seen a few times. The CDR3 sequence is CASSLGRGAHGYTF. The CDR3 nucleotides read TGTGCCAGCAGCTTAGGAAGGGGGGCTCATGGCTACACCTTC. This rearrangement joins TRBV7-9 to TRBJ1-2, with D maybe TRBD1 (6 bases). The germline CDR1 and CDR2 sequences are SEHNR and FQNEAQ (reference sequence). The V and J ends lost 1 base and 6 bases respectively, with 12 bases between them. The CDR3 is 14 amino acids.

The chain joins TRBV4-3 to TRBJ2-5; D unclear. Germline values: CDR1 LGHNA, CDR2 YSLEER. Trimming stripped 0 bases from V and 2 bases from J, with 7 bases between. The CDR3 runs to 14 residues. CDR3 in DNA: TGCGCCAGCAGCCAAGATACCTTACAAGAGACCCAGTACTTC. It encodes CASSQDTLQETQYF.

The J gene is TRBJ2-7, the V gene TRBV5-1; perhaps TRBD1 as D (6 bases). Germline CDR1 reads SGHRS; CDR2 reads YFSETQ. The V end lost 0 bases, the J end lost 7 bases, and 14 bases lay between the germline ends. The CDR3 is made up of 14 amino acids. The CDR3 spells CASSLDGLRGEQYF. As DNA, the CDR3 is TGCGCCAGCAGCTTGGACGGCCTGAGGGGGGAGCAGTACTTC.

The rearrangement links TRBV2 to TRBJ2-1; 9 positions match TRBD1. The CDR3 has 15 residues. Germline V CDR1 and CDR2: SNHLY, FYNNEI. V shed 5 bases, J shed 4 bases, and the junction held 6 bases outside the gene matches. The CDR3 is CASSPQGAAYNEQFF. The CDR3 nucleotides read TGTGCCAGCAGTCCACAGGGGGCAGCTTACAATGAGCAGTTCTTC.

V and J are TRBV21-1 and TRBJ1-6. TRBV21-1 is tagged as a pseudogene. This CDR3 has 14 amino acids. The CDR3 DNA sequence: TGTGCCAGCAGCAAGCTCCCCACGGGGTCACCCCTCCACTTT. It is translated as CASSKLPTGSPLHF.

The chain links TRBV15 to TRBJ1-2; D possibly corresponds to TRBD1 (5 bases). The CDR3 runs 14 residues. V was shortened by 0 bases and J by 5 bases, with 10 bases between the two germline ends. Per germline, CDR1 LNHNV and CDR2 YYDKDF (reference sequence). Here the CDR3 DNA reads TGTGCCACCAGCAGAGATAGGACAAAGTATGGCTACACCTTC. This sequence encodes CATSRDRTKYGYTF.

CDR3 bases: TGTGCCATCAGTGAGTCCTCCGGGAATCAGCCCCAGCATTTT. It yields the protein CAISESSGNQPQHF. The chain combines TRBV10-3 with TRBJ1-5; D gene uncertain. The CDR3 covers 14 residues. The V end was cut by 0 bases, the J end by 4 bases, with 7 bases between. Looked up from germline, CDR1 is ENHRY and CDR2 is SYGVKD.

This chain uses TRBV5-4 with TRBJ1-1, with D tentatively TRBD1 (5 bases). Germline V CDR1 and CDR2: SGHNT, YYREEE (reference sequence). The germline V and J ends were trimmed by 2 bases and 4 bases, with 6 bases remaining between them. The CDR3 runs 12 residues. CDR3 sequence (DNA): TGTGCCAGCAGCTTTGACAGCACTGAAGCTTTCTTT. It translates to CASSFDSTEAFF.

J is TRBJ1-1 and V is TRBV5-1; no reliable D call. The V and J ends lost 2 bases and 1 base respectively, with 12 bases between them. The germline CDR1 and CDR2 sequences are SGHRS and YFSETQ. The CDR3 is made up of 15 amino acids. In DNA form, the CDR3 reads TGCGCCAGCAGCTTTACAATGGACGCGAACACTGAAGCTTTCTTT. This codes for CASSFTMDANTEAFF.

CDR3 bases: TGTGCCAGCAGCCCCGGTTCTGGGGGCGCCTACGAGCAGTACTTC. Protein product: CASSPGSGGAYEQYF. The rearrangement links TRBV7-6 to TRBJ2-7, with TRBD1 as a possible D gene (6 bases). Per the germline V gene, CDR1 is SGHVS and CDR2 is FNYEAQ. V lost 5 bases and J 2 bases, leaving 16 bases between the germline ends. The CDR3 spans 15 residues.

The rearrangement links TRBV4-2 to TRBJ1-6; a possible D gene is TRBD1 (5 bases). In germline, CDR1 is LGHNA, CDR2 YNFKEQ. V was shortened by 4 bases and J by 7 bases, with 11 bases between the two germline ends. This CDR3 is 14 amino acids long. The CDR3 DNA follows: TGTGCCAGCAGCCTCGTCGGGGGAAATTCACCCCTCCACTTT. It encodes CASSLVGGNSPLHF.